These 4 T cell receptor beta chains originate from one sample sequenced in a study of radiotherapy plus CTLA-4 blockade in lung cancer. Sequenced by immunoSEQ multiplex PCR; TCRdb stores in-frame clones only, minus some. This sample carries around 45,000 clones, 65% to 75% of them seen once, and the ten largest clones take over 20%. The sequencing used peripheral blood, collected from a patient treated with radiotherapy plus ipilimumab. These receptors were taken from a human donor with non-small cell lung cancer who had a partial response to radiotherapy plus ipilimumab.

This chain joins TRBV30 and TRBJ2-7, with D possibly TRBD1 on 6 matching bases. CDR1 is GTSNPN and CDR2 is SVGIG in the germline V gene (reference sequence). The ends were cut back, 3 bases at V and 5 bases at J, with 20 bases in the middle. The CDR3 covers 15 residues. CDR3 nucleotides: TGTGCCTGGAGATTCTCCGGGACACTTCCCCACGAGCAGTACTTC. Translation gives CAWRFSGTLPHEQYF.

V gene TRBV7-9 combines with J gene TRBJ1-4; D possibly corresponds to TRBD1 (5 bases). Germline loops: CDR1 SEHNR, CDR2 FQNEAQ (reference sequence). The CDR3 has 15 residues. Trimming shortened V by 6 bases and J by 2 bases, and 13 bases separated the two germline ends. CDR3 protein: CASSTGWGTNEKLFF. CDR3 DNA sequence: TGTGCCAGCAGTACCGGGTGGGGCACTAATGAAAAACTGTTTTTT.

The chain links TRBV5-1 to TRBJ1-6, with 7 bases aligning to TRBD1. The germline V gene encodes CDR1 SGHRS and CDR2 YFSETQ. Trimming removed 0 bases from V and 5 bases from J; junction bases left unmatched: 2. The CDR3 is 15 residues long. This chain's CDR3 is CASSLETGHNSPLHF. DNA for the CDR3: TGCGCCAGCAGCTTGGAGACAGGGCATAATTCACCCCTCCACTTT.

CDR3 nucleotide sequence: TGTGCCAGCAGCTTAATGTCCTGGGGCGGGGCCTCCGTGAACACTGAAGCTTTCTTT. Protein: CASSLMSWGGASVNTEAFF. The chain is built from TRBV11-2 and TRBJ1-1; D perhaps matches TRBD1 (5 bases). The germline CDR1 and CDR2 sequences are SGHAT and FQNNGV. This CDR3 spans 19 amino acids. The V end lost 2 bases, the J end lost 0 bases, and 22 bases lay between the germline ends.